The clone carrying this T cell receptor (beta chain) has ten or more counts. The antigen remains undetermined. CDR3-region Arm-PCR and iRepertoire HTBI primers produced the TCR beta libraries. TCRdb called the multiplex PCR reads again in MiXCR, with one record for every CDR3 protein. Of about 470,000 distinct CDR3 sequences listed, less than 25% were seen once; the top ten hold 7% to 10%. This sample was included in a study of regulatory T cells in long-lasting Graves disease. Study-level findings and limits: Thyroid tissue was not sampled; only peripheral blood was.

Time point in this sample: persistent/refractory GD, antithyroid drugs over 5 years with positive TRAb. PBMC RNA was the source of the TCR library. This TCR derives from a female donor with Graves disease. The source material was peripheral blood mononuclear cells (PBMCs), sampled when the disease was refractory, from a patient treated with antithyroid drugs.

CDR3 protein: CASSLGQVQETQYF. Here the CDR3 DNA reads TGTGCCAGCAGCCTGGGACAGGTCCAAGAGACCCAGTACTTC. The chain joins TRBV11-2 to TRBJ2-5; 8 nucleotides align to TRBD1. CDR3 length: 14 amino acids. Germline values: CDR1 SGHAT, CDR2 FQNNGV. J was trimmed by 1 base and V by 5 bases; bases with no gene match: 3.